Listed here are 32 T cell receptor beta chains from one sample, sequenced in a study of CD8 T cells in Susac syndrome (dated by TCRdb to between 2018 and 2021). Receptor libraries were prepared by the immunoSEQ multiplex PCR assay. RNA was extracted using the RNeasy kit, and roughly 0.5 to 1 microgram was reverse transcribed with random hexamers. The public reads were run again by TCRdb, first through fastp at Q25 and then through MiXCR, and only productive beta chains were kept. Rows with one shared CDR3 protein collapse into an entry with the most common genes and DNA. In all, the sample holds roughly 150,000 distinct CDR3 sequences, and approximately 95% of those were seen once. Clones ranked in the top ten supply about 0.08% of the sample. The sample consisted of CD4+ T cells from PBMCs. The origin of the receptors is a human donor with Susac syndrome.

J is TRBJ2-7 and V is TRBV20-1; 7 nucleotides agree with TRBD2. The CDR3 runs 14 residues. Germline CDR1 and CDR2: DFQATT and SNEGSKA (reference sequence). V lost 3 bases, J lost 3 bases, and 8 bases stayed unmatched. The CDR3: CSASSRGRGYEQYF. DNA of the CDR3: TGCAGTGCTAGCAGCCGCGGGAGAGGCTACGAGCAGTACTTC.

The chain couples TRBV4-1 to TRBJ2-3; D is tentatively TRBD1 or TRBD2 (5 bases each). This CDR3 has 13 residues. The germline V gene encodes CDR1 MGHRA and CDR2 YSYEKL. Deletions cut 4 bases from V and 5 bases from J, with 10 bases between. The CDR3 coding sequence is TGCGCCAGCAGCCCCAGGGACGTAGATACGCAGTATTTT. Translating it yields CASSPRDVDTQYF.

DNA for the CDR3: TGCAGCGTCCTGACAGGGGGCTCCTACGAGCAGTACTTC. Encoded protein: CSVLTGGSYEQYF. The J gene is TRBJ2-7, the V gene TRBV29-1; 9 nucleotides align to TRBD1. The J segment lost 0 bases and the V segment lost 6 bases, leaving 3 bases of the junction unmatched. CDR3 length: 13 amino acids. Germline V gene sequence: CDR1 SQVTM, CDR2 ANQGSEA.

V usage is TRBV12-3 or TRBV12-4 and J usage is TRBJ2-5; weak D call: TRBD1 (6 bases). V lost 5 bases and J lost 1, with 14 bases in between. The CDR3 spans 15 residues. The CDR3 loop is CASSTGQTVQETQYF. The DNA of the CDR3 is TGTGCCAGCAGTACAGGGCAAACGGTCCAAGAGACCCAGTACTTC.

The gene calls are TRBV11-2 and TRBJ2-3; either TRBD1 or TRBD2 may supply D (6 bases each). The CDR3 consists of 13 residues. Germline V gives CDR1 SGHAT, CDR2 FQNNGV. Trimming stripped 3 bases from V and 4 bases from J, with 8 bases between. CDR3 DNA sequence: TGTGCCAGCAGCTTTGGGGGGCCAGATACGCAGTATTTT. Residues: CASSFGGPDTQYF.

The chain combines TRBV7-2 with TRBJ1-6; D remains unclear. Between the trimmed V and J ends, which lost 3 bases and 11 bases, there was a span of 14 bases. Germline CDR1 reads SGHTA; CDR2 reads FQGNSA. The CDR3 runs to 14 residues. This chain's CDR3 is CASSLWALSAPLHF. CDR3 bases: TGTGCCAGCAGCTTGTGGGCCCTTTCCGCACCCCTCCACTTT.

This chain connects TRBV2 to TRBJ2-4, with 8 bases aligning to TRBD1. Germline lookup yields CDR1 SNHLY and CDR2 FYNNEI. The CDR3 loop spans 16 amino acids. With 5 bases clipped from V and 0 bases from J, the junction kept 6 bases outside the gene matches. The CDR3 is CASSSQGAGAKNIQYF. The CDR3 nucleotides read TGTGCCAGCAGTTCCCAGGGGGCAGGAGCCAAAAACATTCAGTACTTC.

This chain joins TRBV7-9 and TRBJ2-5, with a tentative D call TRBD2 (5 bases). CDR3 size: 15 residues. Germline CDR1 SEHNR, CDR2 FQNEAQ (reference sequence). Trimming took off 1 base at V and 4 bases at J, with 13 bases between the two ends. Here the CDR3 DNA reads TGTGCCAGCAGCTTAGGGGTGGGAGTAACAGAGACCCAGTACTTC. Translating it yields CASSLGVGVTETQYF. Together with reference TRBV7-9 and TRBJ2-5, the CDR3 gives the full variable domain: DTGVSQNPRHKITKRGQNVTFRCDPISEHNRLYWYRQTLGQGPEFLTYFQNEAQLEKSRLLSDRFSAERPKGSFSTLEIQRTEQGDSAMYLCASSLGVGVTETQYFGPGTRLLVL.

This chain joins TRBV20-1 and TRBJ2-1, with a weak D call TRBD1 (5 bases). V dropped 6 bases and J dropped 8 bases, with 20 bases sitting between them. This CDR3 region has 14 residues. Germline V lookup: CDR1 DFQATT, CDR2 SNEGSKA (reference sequence). The CDR3 nucleotides are TGCAGTGCACTGAAACGAGTAGGGGTCGATGAGCAGTTCTTC. Translating gives CSALKRVGVDEQFF.

J is TRBJ1-1 and V is TRBV20-1; no reliable D call. Germline-derived CDR1 and CDR2 are DFQATT and SNEGSKA (reference sequence). V lost 6 bases and J lost 3, with 17 bases in between. The CDR3 sequence is 14 residues long. CDR3 protein: CSARIPGDHTEAFF. The CDR3 DNA follows: TGCAGTGCAAGGATCCCCGGGGATCACACTGAAGCTTTCTTT.

The gene calls are TRBV28 and TRBJ2-1; weak D call: TRBD1 (6 bases). CDR3 length: 16 amino acids. The V gene's germline CDR1 is MDHEN and CDR2 SYDVKM. V was trimmed by 5 bases and J by 0 bases, leaving 14 bases between them. The CDR3 reads CASSTQGFASYNEQFF. As DNA, the CDR3 is TGTGCCAGCAGTACCCAGGGGTTCGCCTCCTACAATGAGCAGTTCTTC.

The chain employs TRBV20-1 and TRBJ2-7; D may be TRBD1 (6 bases). CDR1 and CDR2 (germline): DFQATT, SNEGSKA (reference sequence). Trimming removed 3 bases at V and 7 bases at J, with 25 bases between. The CDR3 runs to 16 residues. Here the CDR3 reads CSARVLGTSNNKEQYF. DNA of the CDR3: TGCAGTGCTAGGGTACTAGGGACATCAAATAATAAGGAGCAGTACTTC.

This clonotype occurred once. This chain joins TRBV9 and TRBJ2-3; the match to TRBD2 covers 10 bases. The CDR3 covers 17 residues. Trimming took 4 bases from V and 6 from J; bases not matched to a gene: 14. Germline assignment: CDR1 SGDLS and CDR2 YYNGEE. The CDR3 nucleotides read TGTGCCAGCAGCCTAAACCTTATAGCGGGGGGCGCTGATACGCAGTATTTT. It is translated as CASSLNLIAGGADTQYF.

This clonotype was counted a few times. J is TRBJ2-4 and V is TRBV11-2, with 7 bases identical to TRBD2. With V trimmed by 5 bases and J by 8 bases, 12 bases remained unmatched. The CDR3 has 15 amino acids. CDR1 is SGHAT and CDR2 is FQNNGV in the germline V gene. In DNA, the CDR3 is TGTGCCAGCAGCAGTAGGGCGGGAGTCCCGTACATTCAGTACTTC. Translation: CASSSRAGVPYIQYF.

Only one count was recorded for this clonotype. The chain combines TRBV20-1 with TRBJ2-3; TRBD2 aligns across 10 bases. V lost 5 bases to trimming and J lost 2 bases; unmatched junction nucleotides: 7. The CDR3 length is 15 residues. In germline, CDR1 is DFQATT, CDR2 SNEGSKA (reference sequence). The CDR3 here is CSASRTSGPTDTQYF. CDR3 DNA sequence: TGCAGTGCTTCCCGGACTAGCGGTCCCACAGATACGCAGTATTTT.

The V call is TRBV20-1, the J call TRBJ2-7; 9 nucleotides line up with TRBD2. CDR1 DFQATT and CDR2 SNEGSKA come from the germline V gene (reference sequence). Trimming took 0 bases from V and 3 from J; bases not matched to a gene: 6. This CDR3 contains 15 residues. CDR3 residues: CSARDWGGRVYEQYF. The CDR3 nucleotides read TGCAGTGCTAGAGATTGGGGCGGGAGGGTCTACGAGCAGTACTTC.

The gene calls are TRBV18 and TRBJ2-7; D possibly corresponds to TRBD1 (5 bases). This CDR3 is 17 amino acids long. Trimming cost V 10 bases and J 0 bases, with 25 bases left between them. CDR1 KGHSH and CDR2 LQKENI come from the germline V gene. The CDR3 here is CATRGGHDENLSYEQYF. The CDR3 DNA sequence: TGTGCCACCCGCGGCGGACATGATGAAAACCTCTCCTACGAGCAGTACTTC.

The CDR3 sequence: CASSETGMNSPLHF. CDR3 in DNA: TGTGCCAGCAGTGAGACAGGGATGAATTCACCCCTCCACTTT. The chain has TRBV25-1 and TRBJ1-6, with TRBD1 matching 7 bases. The CDR3 spans 14 residues. Germline CDR1 MGHDK, CDR2 SYGVNS. J was trimmed by 7 bases and V by 3 bases; bases with no gene match: 3. Together with reference TRBV25-1 and TRBJ1-6, the CDR3 gives the full variable domain: EADIYQTPRYLVIGTGKKITLECSQTMGHDKMYWYQQDPGMELHLIHYSYGVNSTEKGDLSSESTVSRIRTEHFPLTLESARPSHTSQYLCASSETGMNSPLHFGNGTRLTVT.

The CDR3 protein is CASSPAGREYGTDTQYF. The DNA of the CDR3 is TGTGCCAGCAGCCCGGCAGGGCGGGAGTATGGCACAGATACGCAGTATTTT. The chain employs TRBV3-1 and TRBJ2-3; 7 bases map to TRBD2. Germline lookup yields CDR1 LGHDT and CDR2 YNNKEL (reference sequence). V lost 4 bases to trimming and J lost 1 base; unmatched junction nucleotides: 11. CDR3 length: 17 amino acids.

The J gene is TRBJ2-2, the V gene TRBV9; a weak D match, TRBD2 (5 bases). The CDR3 extends over 14 amino acids. Germline V gene sequence: CDR1 SGDLS, CDR2 YYNGEE. V lost 0 bases, J lost 6 bases, and 9 bases lay in between. CDR3 sequence reads: CASSVAISAGELFF. The CDR3 DNA follows: TGTGCCAGCAGCGTAGCCATTAGCGCCGGGGAGCTGTTTTTT.

The chain has TRBV15 and TRBJ1-5, with TRBD1 as a possible D gene (5 bases). With 0 bases removed from V and 4 bases from J, the gap between germline ends came to 7 bases. Germline V lookup: CDR1 LNHNV, CDR2 YYDKDF (reference sequence). The CDR3 runs 14 residues. The CDR3 loop reads CATSRDGANQPQHF. In DNA form, the CDR3 reads TGTGCCACCAGCAGAGATGGGGCTAATCAGCCCCAGCATTTT.

The CDR3: CATSRDRIQETQYF. DNA for the CDR3: TGTGCCACCAGCAGAGACAGGATCCAAGAGACCCAGTACTTC. V usage is TRBV15 and J usage is TRBJ2-5; D not resolved. CDR1 is LNHNV, CDR2 YYDKDF, per germline (reference sequence). The V end was cut by 0 bases, the J end by 1 base, with 6 bases between. The CDR3 runs to 14 residues.

The chain uses TRBV11-2 and TRBJ1-2, with D perhaps TRBD1 (5 bases). Germline V lookup: CDR1 SGHAT, CDR2 FQNNGV. Trimming shortened V by 1 base and J by 8 bases, and 11 bases separated the two germline ends. There are 13 residues in the CDR3. CDR3 sequence (DNA): TGTGCCAGCAGCTTAGTTTTGGGGGACGGCTACACCTTC. Translated: CASSLVLGDGYTF.

The chain links TRBV4-1 to TRBJ2-2; D not resolved. Germline-derived CDR1 and CDR2 are MGHRA and YSYEKL. CDR3 size: 17 residues. V lost 0 bases and J lost 0, with 11 bases in between. As DNA, the CDR3 is TGCGCCAGCAGCCAAGATAGGAGCAGAGCGAACACCGGGGAGCTGTTTTTT. Translating it yields CASSQDRSRANTGELFF.

The V and J genes are TRBV15 and TRBJ2-1, with 9 bases lining up with TRBD2. CDR3 length equals 16 residues. Looked up from germline, CDR1 is LNHNV and CDR2 is YYDKDF (reference sequence). J was trimmed by 8 bases and V by 1 base; bases with no gene match: 9. The CDR3 coding sequence is TGTGCCACCAGCAGAGGGGTTAGCGGGAGCACGGATGAGCAGTTCTTC. Translating gives CATSRGVSGSTDEQFF.

This chain uses TRBV7-2 with TRBJ2-1, with TRBD2 identical over 12 bases. CDR3 length equals 14 residues. CDR1 is SGHTA and CDR2 is FQGNSA in the germline V gene. The V gene end was trimmed by 5 bases and the J gene end by 6 bases; junction bases not matched to a gene: 2. The CDR3 DNA sequence: TGTGCCAGCAGCCGACTAGCGGGGGCCAATGAGCAGTTCTTC. This codes for CASSRLAGANEQFF.

This clonotype has only a few counts. J is TRBJ1-6 and V is TRBV11-2, with a possible D match to TRBD1 (5 bases). The CDR3 contains 14 residues. The ends were cut back, 3 bases at V and 7 bases at J, with 10 bases in the middle. The germline gives CDR1 SGHAT, CDR2 FQNNGV. In nucleotides, the CDR3 is TGTGCCAGCAGCTTCGGGACGGGGAATTCACCCCTCCACTTT. Encoded protein: CASSFGTGNSPLHF.

The rearrangement joins TRBV25-1 to TRBJ1-2; 10 bases match TRBD1. V dropped 6 bases and J dropped 8; count of bases not matched to a gene: 9. Germline lookup yields CDR1 MGHDK and CDR2 SYGVNS. CDR3 length equals 14 residues. The CDR3 loop is CASSNRGQGGGYTF. The CDR3 coding sequence is TGTGCCAGCAGCAATAGAGGACAGGGGGGAGGCTACACCTTC.

This clonotype has a single count. The chain recombines TRBV28 with TRBJ2-7, with 9 bases that match TRBD2. The CDR3 length is 13 residues. The germline CDR1 and CDR2 sequences are MDHEN and SYDVKM. The ends lost 6 bases at V and 3 bases at J; junction bases unmatched: 3. CDR3 sequence: CASRLAGLYEQYF. In nucleotides, the CDR3 is TGTGCCAGCAGGCTAGCGGGACTCTACGAGCAGTACTTC.

This clonotype appeared a few times. V and J are TRBV11-2 and TRBJ2-7; D tentatively fits TRBD1 or TRBD2 (5 bases each). The CDR3 is made up of 16 amino acids. V was clipped by 4 bases and J by 0 bases, with 16 bases between them. The germline V gene encodes CDR1 SGHAT and CDR2 FQNNGV. The DNA of the CDR3 is TGTGCCAGCAGCTCTCGGCAGGGTGGGGGCTCCTACGAGCAGTACTTC. Translating it yields CASSSRQGGGSYEQYF.

The chain carries TRBV4-1 and TRBJ1-2; perhaps TRBD1 as D (6 bases). The CDR3 spans 17 residues. The V gene lost 1 base and the J gene lost 2 bases, with 17 bases spanning the gap. Germline V gene data show CDR1 as MGHRA and CDR2 as YSYEKL. As DNA, the CDR3 is TGCGCCAGCAGCCAAGGGGGGGCGCTGAGCCCGAACTATGGCTACACCTTC. Protein product: CASSQGGALSPNYGYTF.

This sequence joins TRBV20-1 and TRBJ2-7, with TRBD2 matching over 13 bases. Germline CDR1 is DFQATT and CDR2 is SNEGSKA (reference sequence). The CDR3 is 13 amino acids. Losses at the gene ends were 6 bases for V and 6 bases for J; bases not matched to a gene: 5. This chain's CDR3 is CSAPRTSGGEQYF. The CDR3 DNA reads as TGCAGTGCACCTCGGACTAGCGGGGGCGAGCAGTACTTC.